Below are 14 T cell receptor beta chains sequenced from a single sample in a study of spatial heterogeneity in lung cancer. General study points: Counts of expanded alpha and beta TCRs within tumors tracked the tumor nonsynonymous mutation count.

A single record per CDR3 protein comes from TCRdb applying MiXCR to the 5' RACE reads. The data show 9,700 or so distinct CDR3 sequences, around 6% seen once. Time point given: sample taken at primary tumor resection. The antigens of these receptors remain unknown. This specimen was lung tumor tissue, taken at surgery. The receptors shown here come from a male donor with early-stage non-small cell lung cancer.

At least ten counts were recorded for this clonotype. Within a library made for alpha chains, this beta chain is off target, and its count is uninformative. V usage is TRBV4-2 and J usage is TRBJ1-1; a possible D gene is TRBD1 (5 bases). The germline V gene has CDR1 LGHNA and CDR2 YNFKEQ. Trimming removed 3 bases at V and 8 bases at J, with 16 bases between. The CDR3 sequence is 14 residues long. The CDR3 nucleotides are TGTGCCAGCAGCCACGACAAAGGACACAGCGAAGCTTTCTTT. Its translation: CASSHDKGHSEAFF.

This clonotype was seen at least ten times. This beta chain is an unintended read in a library built for alpha chains; its size means little. The chain links TRBV12-3 or TRBV12-4 to TRBJ2-3; D is uncertain. The CDR3 is 12 amino acids. Trimming pared 2 bases from V and 5 bases from J, leaving 5 bases between. The chain's CDR3 is CASSLWQDTQYF. The CDR3 DNA reads as TGTGCCAGCAGTTTATGGCAAGATACGCAGTATTTT.

In its sample, this clonotype was seen many times. This beta chain came through as a stray read in a library set up for alpha chains, and its size says little. This chain connects TRBV9 to TRBJ2-1; TRBD2 aligns across 11 bases. Trimming took 4 bases from V and 4 from J; bases not matched to a gene: 10. Germline V lookup: CDR1 SGDLS, CDR2 YYNGEE. The CDR3 is 17 amino acids. The CDR3 coding sequence is TGTGCCAGCAGCACTAGCGGGAGCTACCAGAAATACAATGAGCAGTTCTTC. It specifies CASSTSGSYQKYNEQFF.

Many counts were recorded for this clonotype. Since the library was made to target alpha chains, this beta chain is a stray read and its abundance is not meaningful. The gene calls are TRBV6-4 and TRBJ2-1; D unclear. Germline CDR1 reads MRHNA; CDR2 reads SNTAGT. This CDR3 is built from 15 residues. V lost 5 bases to trimming and J lost 4 bases, with 15 bases between them. The CDR3 reads CASSPSVSKYNEQFF. In nucleotides, the CDR3 is TGTGCCAGCAGTCCCAGCGTTAGCAAATACAATGAGCAGTTCTTC.

This clonotype was detected many times. Since it is a stray read in a library aimed at alpha chains, this beta chain has a size that is not meaningful. J is TRBJ2-1 and V is TRBV6-5, with 14 bases that match TRBD2. V dropped 5 bases and J dropped 8; count of bases not matched to a gene: 8. The CDR3 length is 16 residues. Germline values: CDR1 MNHEY, CDR2 SVGAGI. CDR3 nucleotide sequence: TGTGCCAGCAGTACCTTCGAGGGACTAGCGGGAGATGAGCAGTTCTTC. It yields the protein CASSTFEGLAGDEQFF.

In its sample, this clonotype was seen many times. For a library built for alpha chains, this beta chain is a stray read; little rests on its size. The CDR3 sequence is CASRGLTGSETQYF. The DNA of the CDR3 is TGTGCCAGCAGGGGACTAACAGGGTCAGAGACCCAGTACTTC. The J gene is TRBJ2-5, the V gene TRBV11-2; the D gene is possibly TRBD2 (7 bases). In germline, CDR1 is SGHAT, CDR2 FQNNGV. The CDR3 covers 14 residues. Trimming shortened V by 6 bases and J by 4 bases, and 15 bases separated the two germline ends. Using reference TRBV11-2 and TRBJ2-5 for the parts outside the CDR3, the full variable domain is EAGVAQSPRYKIIEKRQSVAFWCNPISGHATLYWYQQILGQGPKLLIQFQNNGVVDDSQLPKDRFSAERLKGVDSTLKIQPAKLEDSAVYLCASRGLTGSETQYFGPGTRLLVL.

This clonotype was picked up many times. With the library built for alpha chains, this beta chain is off target and its frequency is not meaningful. The J gene is TRBJ1-2, the V gene TRBV2, with D possibly TRBD1 on 6 matching bases. The germline gives CDR1 SNHLY, CDR2 FYNNEI. The CDR3 consists of 15 residues. The germline V and J ends were trimmed by 4 bases and 5 bases, with 17 bases remaining between them. The CDR3 region is CASSGSRTVLYGYTF. CDR3 nucleotide sequence: TGTGCCAGCAGTGGTTCCCGGACAGTGCTTTATGGCTACACCTTC.

This clonotype came up many times. Since it is a stray read in a library aimed at alpha chains, this beta chain has a size that is not meaningful. The V and J genes are TRBV6-6 and TRBJ1-3; no clear D. This CDR3 is built from 16 residues. V shed 5 bases and J shed 2 bases, with 16 bases lying between them. Germline V gene sequence: CDR1 MNHNY, CDR2 SVGAGI (reference sequence). The CDR3 DNA reads as TGTGCCAGCAGTCCCCCCAGGAGGGCCACTGGAAACACCATATATTTT. Translation: CASSPPRRATGNTIYF.

This clonotype was counted ten times or more. This beta chain is off target for a library built for alpha chains, so its abundance means little. J is TRBJ1-2 and V is TRBV6-5; 8 nucleotides align to TRBD1. This CDR3 is 13 amino acids long. Germline lookup yields CDR1 MNHEY and CDR2 SVGAGI. Germline trimming cut 4 bases from V and 5 bases from J; bases unmatched to any gene: 3. This CDR3 is CASSSGGWYGYTF. In DNA form, the CDR3 reads TGTGCCAGCAGTTCAGGGGGCTGGTATGGCTACACCTTC.

In its sample, this clonotype is medium-sized (0.01 to 0.1%). This beta chain lies outside the target of a library built for alpha chains; its clone size means little. CDR3 sequence (DNA): TGTGCCATCAGTGAGTCGCTAGCGGGGTCCTACGAGCAGTACTTC. It codes for CAISESLAGSYEQYF. The chain combines TRBV10-3 with TRBJ2-7, with 9 bases aligning to TRBD2. Unmatched junction bases numbered 1, after V lost 0 bases and J lost 1 base. The CDR3 is 15 residues long. The germline V gene encodes CDR1 ENHRY and CDR2 SYGVKD.

This clonotype was found many times. The library was built for alpha chains, so this beta chain is an off-target read and its size means little. The chain uses TRBV6-2 or TRBV6-3 and TRBJ1-5; D is unresolved. V dropped 0 bases and J dropped 0 bases, with 9 bases sitting between them. This CDR3 has 16 amino acids. Germline V gene data show CDR1 as MNHEY and CDR2 as SVGEGT. The CDR3 bases are TGTGCCAGCAGTTACTCGGAGGAGCTTAGCAATCAGCCCCAGCATTTT. Translated: CASSYSEELSNQPQHF.

This clonotype was seen repeatedly, ten times or more. Found in a library prepared for alpha chains, this beta chain is an off-target read, and its abundance has little meaning. This chain uses TRBV20-1 with TRBJ2-3, with 12 bases aligning to TRBD1. The germline V gene has CDR1 DFQATT and CDR2 SNEGSKA (reference sequence). This CDR3 spans 14 amino acids. CDR3 sequence (DNA): TGCAGAGGCCTGGGACAGGGGGCACCAGATACGCAGTATTTT. Encoded protein: CRGLGQGAPDTQYF.

This clonotype has at least ten counts. The library was built for alpha chains, so this beta chain is an off-target read and its size means little. The V and J genes are TRBV24-1 and TRBJ1-3; D remains unclear. Between the trimmed V and J ends, which lost 4 bases and 2 bases, there was a span of 14 bases. The germline V gene has CDR1 KGHDR and CDR2 SFDVKD. This CDR3 has 16 residues. The CDR3 region has the DNA TGTGCCACCAGTGACAATCCAGGAGGCACTGGAAACACCATATATTTT. Its protein is CATSDNPGGTGNTIYF.

This clonotype has ten or more counts. This beta chain represents an off-target read in a library built for alpha chains; its size is of limited meaning. This chain connects TRBV5-1 to TRBJ2-5; the D gene could be TRBD1 or TRBD2 (5 bases each). CDR3 length: 15 residues. Germline CDR1 and CDR2: SGHRS and YFSETQ. The V end lost 4 bases, the J end lost 4 bases, and 17 bases lay between the germline ends. CDR3 protein: CASSPTGQWSETQYF. The CDR3, as DNA: TGCGCCAGCAGCCCTACGGGGCAGTGGTCAGAGACCCAGTACTTC.